A selection of T cell receptor beta chains follows, all from one sample in a study of blood T cell repertoires in COVID-19. Sequencing used immunoSEQ multiplex PCR; TCRdb keeps in-frame clones, though not all of them. Among about 260,000 clones listed, about 80% were seen once. Sequencing input: peripheral blood. The receptors shown here come from a woman of 80 years or more with acute or convalescent COVID-19. Both conserved end residues are part of each CDR3. D genes are given only for firm matches. Size is stated for part of the rows, as once, few or many counts, or as a class when the clone is expanded.

cdr3_length d_call j_call v_call clone_size cdr3_nt cdr3_aa
19 TRBD1 TRBJ1-4 TRBV6-4 . TGTGCCAGCAGTGACCCTACAAAACGCGGGACAGGGAGTAATGAAAAACTGTTTTTT CASSDPTKRGTGSNEKLFF
16 . TRBJ2-1 TRBV18 . TGTGCCAGCTCACCTTCACTCTCGGGGGTATCGGGTGAGCAGTTCTTC CASSPSLSGVSGEQFF
17 . TRBJ1-6 TRBV28 . TGTGCCAGCAGTTCCTCGTCGGGGAGCTCCTATAATTCACCCCTCCACTTT CASSSSSGSSYNSPLHF
15 . TRBJ1-3 TRBV27 . TGTGCCAGCAGTTCCGCAGGGGTCTCTGGAAACACCATATATTTT CASSSAGVSGNTIYF
15 TRBD1 TRBJ1-2 TRBV28 . TGTGCCAGCAGGCCCCGGACAGGGGGCTACTATGGCTACACCTTC CASRPRTGGYYGYTF
14 . TRBJ1-4 TRBV19 . TGTGCCAGTAGACCCTACAGAGGGAATGAAAAACTGTTTTTT CASRPYRGNEKLFF
15 . TRBJ2-3 TRBV27 . TGTGCCAGCAGTTTATTCCCAGGAAACACAGATACGCAGTATTTT CASSLFPGNTDTQYF
14 . TRBJ1-1 TRBV6-5 . TGTGCCAGCAGTTACACGGAGATTCGTACTGAAGCTTTCTTT CASSYTEIRTEAFF
15 . TRBJ1-6 TRBV11-2 few TGTGCCAGCAGCTTAGCAGGCCCTTATAATTCACCCCTCCACTTT CASSLAGPYNSPLHF
17 TRBD2 TRBJ2-1 TRBV4-2 . TGTGCCAGCAGCCAAGCGCAACCGGGACTACAGGTCGATGAGCAGTTCTTC CASSQAQPGLQVDEQFF
12 . TRBJ2-1 TRBV5-1 . TGCGCCAGCAGCTTTAGTGGTGGTGAGCAGTTCTTC CASSFSGGEQFF
14 . TRBJ1-1 TRBV4-3 . TGCGCCAGCAGCCAATTTCGGGGGAACACTGAAGCTTTCTTT CASSQFRGNTEAFF
13 . TRBJ1-1 TRBV11-1 . TGTGCCAGCAGCACTAATGGACTCACTGAAGCTTTCTTT CASSTNGLTEAFF
16 TRBD1 TRBJ2-3 TRBV7-2 . TGTGCCAGCAGCTTCGATGGGACAGGCAGCACAGATACGCAGTATTTT CASSFDGTGSTDTQYF
14 . TRBJ1-4 TRBV25-1 once TGTGCCAGCAGTGGAGACAGGAGTAATGAAAAACTGTTTTTT CASSGDRSNEKLFF
17 TRBD2 TRBJ2-7 TRBV7-2 . TGTGCCAGCAGCTATACGAGACTAGCGGGGACTACCTACGAGCAGTACTTC CASSYTRLAGTTYEQYF
14 . TRBJ2-3 TRBV7-2 . TGTGCCAGCAAACAACAGGGACGCGGAGATACGCAGTATTTT CASKQQGRGDTQYF